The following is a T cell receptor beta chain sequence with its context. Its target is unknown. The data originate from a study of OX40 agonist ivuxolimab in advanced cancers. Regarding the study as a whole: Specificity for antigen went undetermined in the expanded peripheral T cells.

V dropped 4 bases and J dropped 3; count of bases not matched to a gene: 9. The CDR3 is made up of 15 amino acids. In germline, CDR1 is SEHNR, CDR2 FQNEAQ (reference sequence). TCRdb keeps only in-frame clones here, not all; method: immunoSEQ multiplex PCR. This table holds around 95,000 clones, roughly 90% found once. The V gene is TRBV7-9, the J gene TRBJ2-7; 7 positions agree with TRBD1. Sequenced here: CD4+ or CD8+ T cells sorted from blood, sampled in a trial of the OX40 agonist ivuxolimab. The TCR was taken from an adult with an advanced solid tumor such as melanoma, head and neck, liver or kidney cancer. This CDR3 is CASSSPGQRIYEQYF. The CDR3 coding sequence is TGTGCCAGCAGCTCTCCGGGACAGAGGATCTACGAGCAGTACTTC.